This TCR beta chain was identified in a study of kidney transplant recipient with SARS-CoV-2 infection (dated by TCRdb to about 2021). At the junction V is shortened by 1 base and J by 9 bases; bases outside the gene matches: 16. The germline V gene supplies CDR1 MGHRA and CDR2 YSYEKL. The CDR3 goes from the cysteine to the phenylalanine over 17 residues. Here the CDR3 DNA is all that survives: 51 bases in frame from base 1. Notes on this clonotype: No antigen is known for it. Since a much larger clone is just one base distant, this may be a read error.

Taken with the paper, the label for time point translates to: pre-pandemic baseline sample and day 111 after first positive SARS-CoV-2 test. These reads were obtained on an Illumina MiSeq. Profiling of the peripheral T cell repertoire targeted human TCRbeta genes. As for the authors' bioinformatics: Beta-binomial modelling was applied to test for differential clonotype abundance so that variability over time was accounted for. Expanded clonotypes were screened against the ImmuneCODE reference database of SARS-CoV-2-associated TCRs and mapped to viral genome regions. Additional repertoire analyses were carried out for TRBV gene usage, CDR3 length, CDR3 amino acid overlap between time points, clonotype abundance distributions and Jaccard similarity. Through fastp at Q25 and MiXCR, TCRdb rebuilt clones from the public reads, retaining in-frame beta chains. Rows matching on CDR3 protein sequence are summarized as one entry with the most common DNA and genes. TCRdb, rather than the study authors, made the V and J calls. The sample table contains about 240,000 distinct CDR3 sequences; only one count was recorded for 29% of them. The top ten constitute almost 7.5% of the sample.

Sequences were derived from a blood sample, sampled at baseline and between days 110 and 120 from a kidney transplant recipient. The chain is made from TRBV4-1 and TRBJ2-7; 9 central nucleotides agree with TRBD2. The receptor was derived from a male patient aged 30 to 39 who had COVID-19 and was a kidney transplant recipient. After a transplant, not all T cells may be the patient's own; some may come from the graft donor. The sequenced DNA: TGCGCCAGCAGCCAAGTCCGGGGACTAGCTAACTCTGGCGGGCAGTACTTC. This is translated as CASSQVRGLANSGGQYF.